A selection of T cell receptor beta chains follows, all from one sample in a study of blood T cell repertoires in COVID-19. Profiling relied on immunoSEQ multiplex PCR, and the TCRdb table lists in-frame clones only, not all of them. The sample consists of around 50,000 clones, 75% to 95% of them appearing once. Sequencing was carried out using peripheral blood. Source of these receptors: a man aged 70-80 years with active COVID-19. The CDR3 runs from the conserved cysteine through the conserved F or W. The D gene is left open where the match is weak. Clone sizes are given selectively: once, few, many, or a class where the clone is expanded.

cdr3_nt: TGTGCCAGCAGCTTAGCACAGGGGGCGAAGGCACCCCTCCACTTT
cdr3_aa: CASSLAQGAKAPLHF
clone_size: NA
d_call: TRBD1
j_call: TRBJ1-6
v_call: TRBV7-9

cdr3_nt: TGTGCCAGTAGCAGCCCCACCGGACGAGGGGGCGAAAAACTGTTTTTT
cdr3_aa: CASSSPTGRGGEKLFF
clone_size: NA
d_call: TRBD1
j_call: TRBJ1-4
v_call: TRBV19

cdr3_nt: TGTGCCAGCAGTCAAATACAGGGAGGGGAGCAGTACTTC
cdr3_aa: CASSQIQGGEQYF
clone_size: NA
d_call: NA
j_call: TRBJ2-7
v_call: TRBV27

cdr3_nt: TGTGCCAGCAGCCCCATGAGGGCAGATACGCAGTATTTT
cdr3_aa: CASSPMRADTQYF
clone_size: NA
d_call: NA
j_call: TRBJ2-3
v_call: TRBV7-2

cdr3_nt: TGTGCCAGCAGCTCGATCCGGGGTACGGACAATGAGCAGTTCTTC
cdr3_aa: CASSSIRGTDNEQFF
clone_size: few
d_call: NA
j_call: TRBJ2-1
v_call: TRBV7-9

cdr3_nt: TGTGCCAGCTCACCGATTAGCGGGGGGGCCCGAGCTGGTCTAGGCACAGATACGCAGTATTTT
cdr3_aa: CASSPISGGARAGLGTDTQYF
clone_size: once
d_call: TRBD2
j_call: TRBJ2-3
v_call: TRBV18

cdr3_nt: TGTGCCAGCAGTGAACAGCGGAACACTGAAGCTTTCTTT
cdr3_aa: CASSEQRNTEAFF
clone_size: NA
d_call: NA
j_call: TRBJ1-1
v_call: TRBV2

cdr3_nt: TGTGCCAGCAGCCGTCGCGGGGGGTTCGATGAGCAGTTCTTC
cdr3_aa: CASSRRGGFDEQFF
clone_size: NA
d_call: TRBD2
j_call: TRBJ2-1
v_call: TRBV27

cdr3_nt: TGCGCCAGCAGCGGACACAGGAGCACCGGGGAGCTGTTTTTT
cdr3_aa: CASSGHRSTGELFF
clone_size: NA
d_call: NA
j_call: TRBJ2-2
v_call: TRBV4-1

cdr3_nt: TGTGCCAGCAGCCAAGAACCGGCGGGTCCTAGCGGGGCAATCGGGGAGCTGTTTTTT
cdr3_aa: CASSQEPAGPSGAIGELFF
clone_size: NA
d_call: TRBD2
j_call: TRBJ2-2
v_call: TRBV4-2

cdr3_nt: TGTGCCAGCAGCCCACGATCCACATTTACTAGCATCGGCACTGAAGCTTTCTTT
cdr3_aa: CASSPRSTFTSIGTEAFF
clone_size: NA
d_call: NA
j_call: TRBJ1-1
v_call: TRBV11-2

cdr3_nt: TGTGCCAGCAGCGGCGGGACGGCTGGAAACACCATATATTTT
cdr3_aa: CASSGGTAGNTIYF
clone_size: NA
d_call: NA
j_call: TRBJ1-3
v_call: TRBV9

cdr3_nt: TGCGCCAGCAGCTCCGGACTAGCGGGGGGGTACAATGAGCAGTTCTTC
cdr3_aa: CASSSGLAGGYNEQFF
clone_size: NA
d_call: TRBD2
j_call: TRBJ2-1
v_call: TRBV5-1

cdr3_nt: TGTGCCAGCAGTAATAGTAATCGTAGAGCGCCCCAGCATTTT
cdr3_aa: CASSNSNRRAPQHF
clone_size: NA
d_call: NA
j_call: TRBJ1-5
v_call: TRBV6-2/TRBV6-3

cdr3_nt: TGTGCCAGCTCACCCACAGGGCTAGTCACAGCTCAGCCCCAGCATTTT
cdr3_aa: CASSPTGLVTAQPQHF
clone_size: NA
d_call: NA
j_call: TRBJ1-5
v_call: TRBV18

cdr3_nt: TGTGCCAGCAGTCACCATCTAGAGAACACCGGGGAGCTGTTTTTT
cdr3_aa: CASSHHLENTGELFF
clone_size: NA
d_call: NA
j_call: TRBJ2-2
v_call: TRBV6-6

cdr3_nt: TGTGCCAGCAGTTACGGCAGGGGAACCTACGAGCAGTACTTC
cdr3_aa: CASSYGRGTYEQYF
clone_size: NA
d_call: NA
j_call: TRBJ2-7
v_call: TRBV6-5

cdr3_nt: TGCGCCAGCAGCCAACTAAGGACAGGGGGTCTCACTGAAGCTTTCTTT
cdr3_aa: CASSQLRTGGLTEAFF
clone_size: NA
d_call: TRBD1
j_call: TRBJ1-1
v_call: TRBV4-3

cdr3_nt: TGTGCCTGGAGTGTTCTCGCGGGTGAGCAGTTCTTC
cdr3_aa: CAWSVLAGEQFF
clone_size: NA
d_call: NA
j_call: TRBJ2-1
v_call: TRBV30

cdr3_nt: TGTGCCTGGACCCGGGACAGGGCCCGTGGCTACACCTTC
cdr3_aa: CAWTRDRARGYTF
clone_size: once
d_call: TRBD1
j_call: TRBJ1-2
v_call: TRBV30

cdr3_nt: TGTGCCAGCAGCGACAGGGGGTATGGCTACACCTTC
cdr3_aa: CASSDRGYGYTF
clone_size: NA
d_call: TRBD1
j_call: TRBJ1-2
v_call: TRBV2

cdr3_nt: TGCGCCAGCAGCCAAAGTGGAGGGTTTCAGCCCCAGCATTTT
cdr3_aa: CASSQSGGFQPQHF
clone_size: NA
d_call: NA
j_call: TRBJ1-5
v_call: TRBV5-1

cdr3_nt: TGTGCCTGGAGTGTACTAGGTCAGCCCCAGCATTTT
cdr3_aa: CAWSVLGQPQHF
clone_size: NA
d_call: NA
j_call: TRBJ1-5
v_call: TRBV30

cdr3_nt: TGTGCCAGCAGCTGGGACAGTTACGAGCAGTACTTC
cdr3_aa: CASSWDSYEQYF
clone_size: NA
d_call: TRBD1
j_call: TRBJ2-7
v_call: TRBV5-4

cdr3_nt: TGTGCCATCAGTGAGTCGGGGGGCTCTGGAAACACCATATATTTT
cdr3_aa: CAISESGGSGNTIYF
clone_size: NA
d_call: NA
j_call: TRBJ1-3
v_call: TRBV10-3

cdr3_nt: TGTGCCATCAGGACAGGGGAGGGGATTCCCCATGGCTACACCTTC
cdr3_aa: CAIRTGEGIPHGYTF
clone_size: few
d_call: TRBD1
j_call: TRBJ1-2
v_call: TRBV10-3

cdr3_nt: TGTGCCAGCAGTTCGACAGGGGGCACACCCCGTTCACCCCTCCACTTT
cdr3_aa: CASSSTGGTPRSPLHF
clone_size: NA
d_call: TRBD1
j_call: TRBJ1-6
v_call: TRBV6-5

cdr3_nt: TGTGCCTGCAACCCGAGATCTGAGGTTGGCTACACCTTC
cdr3_aa: CACNPRSEVGYTF
clone_size: once
d_call: NA
j_call: TRBJ1-2
v_call: TRBV6-2/TRBV6-3

cdr3_nt: TGTGCCAGCAGTTCGGGACAACCCAATCAGCCCCAGCATTTT
cdr3_aa: CASSSGQPNQPQHF
clone_size: NA
d_call: NA
j_call: TRBJ1-5
v_call: TRBV6-2/TRBV6-3

cdr3_nt: TGTGCCAGCAGCGTAGAGGGGGACACTGAAGCTTTCTTT
cdr3_aa: CASSVEGDTEAFF
clone_size: NA
d_call: NA
j_call: TRBJ1-1
v_call: TRBV9

cdr3_nt: TGTGCCAGCTCACCGGGACAGAAGCAAGAGACCCAGTACTTC
cdr3_aa: CASSPGQKQETQYF
clone_size: few
d_call: TRBD1
j_call: TRBJ2-5
v_call: TRBV18

cdr3_nt: TGTGCCAGCAGTGAGAGGAGCGGAGGAAACACCATATATTTT
cdr3_aa: CASSERSGGNTIYF
clone_size: NA
d_call: NA
j_call: TRBJ1-3
v_call: TRBV25-1

cdr3_nt: TGCGCCAGCAGCGATTCGGGACTAGCGATCTACAATGAGCAGTTCTTC
cdr3_aa: CASSDSGLAIYNEQFF
clone_size: NA
d_call: TRBD2
j_call: TRBJ2-1
v_call: TRBV5-1

cdr3_nt: TGTGCCAGCAGCCCACAGGGGATTGCCAACGTCCTGACTTTC
cdr3_aa: CASSPQGIANVLTF
clone_size: NA
d_call: TRBD1
j_call: TRBJ2-6
v_call: TRBV5-4

cdr3_nt: TGTGCCAGTTCCGGGACTTCGAACACCGGGGAGCTGTTTTTT
cdr3_aa: CASSGTSNTGELFF
clone_size: NA
d_call: NA
j_call: TRBJ2-2
v_call: TRBV3-1/TRBV3-2

cdr3_nt: TGTGCCACCAGTGAGCCAGGGGGTCTGACAGATACGCAGTATTTT
cdr3_aa: CATSEPGGLTDTQYF
clone_size: NA
d_call: TRBD1
j_call: TRBJ2-3
v_call: TRBV24-1

cdr3_nt: TGTGCCAGCAGCTCGACAGGGAGTCAGCCCCAGCATTTT
cdr3_aa: CASSSTGSQPQHF
clone_size: NA
d_call: TRBD1
j_call: TRBJ1-5
v_call: TRBV6-5